The T cell receptor (beta chain) described here comes from a study of cytotoxic CD8 clonotypes in ibrutinib-treated CLL. Sequencing used immunoSEQ multiplex PCR; TCRdb keeps in-frame clones, though not all of them. The table has some 46,000 clones, almost 70% seen once; the top ten hold approximately 12%. Germline V lookup: CDR1 SGHVS, CDR2 FQNEAQ. CDR3 length equals 15 residues. J was trimmed by 0 bases and V by 3 bases; bases with no gene match: 5. The rearrangement links TRBV7-8 to TRBJ2-7; 7 nucleotides line up with TRBD1. This receptor was identified in a human donor with chronic lymphocytic leukemia. This specimen consisted of PBMCs, obtained after 12 months of ibrutinib treatment. DNA for the CDR3: TGTGCCAGCAGCTTGAGGGGGCTAAGCTCCTACGAGCAGTACTTC. Its translation: CASSLRGLSSYEQYF. Full variable domain (rest looked up from reference TRBV7-8 and TRBJ2-7): GAGVSQSPRYKVAKRGQDVALRCDPISGHVSLFWYQQALGQGPEFLTYFQNEAQLDKSGLPSDRFFAERPEGSVSTLKIQRTQQEDSAVYLCASSLRGLSSYEQYFGPGTRLTVT.